This T cell receptor beta chain was documented in a study of cytomegalovirus exposure and HLA in healthy donors. PCR amplification relied on 60 Vbeta primers (plus 13 Jbeta primers). The method was immunoSEQ multiplex PCR; TCRdb's version includes in-frame clones alone and lacks a portion of them. The sample consists of some 130,000 clones, around three quarters of them appearing once. Trimming took 0 bases from V and 2 from J; bases not matched to a gene: 6. Germline CDR1 SQVTM, CDR2 ANQGSEA. This CDR3 contains 16 residues. This TCR was sampled from a man aged 25 to 40 in good health. Sequenced input: PBMCs. V usage is TRBV29-1 and J usage is TRBJ2-3, with TRBD2 matching over 9 bases. CDR3 nucleotides: TGCAGCGTTGAAGATCCAGCGGGAGGACACACAGATACGCAGTATTTT. Residues: CSVEDPAGGHTDTQYF.